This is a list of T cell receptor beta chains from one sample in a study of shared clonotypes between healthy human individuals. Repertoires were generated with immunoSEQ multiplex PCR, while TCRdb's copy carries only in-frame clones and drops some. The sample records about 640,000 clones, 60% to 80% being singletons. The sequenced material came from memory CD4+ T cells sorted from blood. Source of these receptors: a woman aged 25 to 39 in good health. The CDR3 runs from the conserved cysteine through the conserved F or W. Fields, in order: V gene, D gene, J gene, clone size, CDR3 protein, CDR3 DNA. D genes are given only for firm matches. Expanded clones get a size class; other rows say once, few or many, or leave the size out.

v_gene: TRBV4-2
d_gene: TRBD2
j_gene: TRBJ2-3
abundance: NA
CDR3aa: CASSQAGTSGGRDTQYF
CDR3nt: TGTGCCAGCAGCCAAGCTGGTACTAGCGGAGGGAGGGATACGCAGTATTTT

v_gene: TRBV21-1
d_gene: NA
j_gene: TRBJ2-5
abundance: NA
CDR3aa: CASSHSKREDGETQYF
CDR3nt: TGTGCCAGCAGCCACTCTAAGCGGGAGGATGGAGAGACCCAGTACTTC

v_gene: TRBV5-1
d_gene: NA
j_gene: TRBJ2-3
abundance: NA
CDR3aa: CASSSDWSDTQYF
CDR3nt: TGCGCCAGCAGCTCGGACTGGTCAGATACGCAGTATTTT

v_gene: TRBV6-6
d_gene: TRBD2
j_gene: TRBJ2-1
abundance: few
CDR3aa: CASSFSGSSYNEQFF
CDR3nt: TGTGCCAGCAGTTTTAGCGGGAGCTCCTACAATGAGCAGTTCTTC

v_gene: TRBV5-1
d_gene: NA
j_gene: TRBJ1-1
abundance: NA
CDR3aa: CASSLIEDTEAFF
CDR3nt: TGCGCCAGCAGCTTGATTGAGGACACTGAAGCTTTCTTT

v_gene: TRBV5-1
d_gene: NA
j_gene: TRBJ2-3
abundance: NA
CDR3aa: CASTLDYYTDTQYF
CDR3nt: TGCGCCAGCACCCTGGACTATTACACAGATACGCAGTATTTT

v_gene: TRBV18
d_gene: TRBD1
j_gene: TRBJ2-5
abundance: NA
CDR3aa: CASSSGQGEETQYF
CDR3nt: TGTGCCAGCTCATCGGGACAGGGGGAAGAGACCCAGTACTTC

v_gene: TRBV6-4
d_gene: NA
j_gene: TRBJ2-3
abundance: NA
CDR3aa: CASRDMPPYEYF
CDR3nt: TGTGCCAGCAGGGACATGCCTCCCTATGAGTATTTT

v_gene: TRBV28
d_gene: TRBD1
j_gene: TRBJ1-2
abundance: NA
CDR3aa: CASSGDRPNGYTF
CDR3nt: TGTGCCAGCAGTGGGGACAGGCCCAATGGCTACACCTTC

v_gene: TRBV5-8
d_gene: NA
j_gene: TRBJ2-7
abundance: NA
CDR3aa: CASSPRREALEQYF
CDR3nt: TGTGCCAGCAGCCCCCGACGGGAAGCTCTCGAGCAGTACTTC

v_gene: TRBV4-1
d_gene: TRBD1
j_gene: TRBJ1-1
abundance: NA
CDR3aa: CASSRFPVGQEVDTEAFF
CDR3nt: TGCGCCAGCAGCCGATTTCCGGTGGGACAGGAGGTCGACACTGAAGCTTTCTTT

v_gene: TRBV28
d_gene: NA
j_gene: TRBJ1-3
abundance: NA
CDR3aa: CASSFIEGRTFSGNTIYF
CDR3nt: TGTGCCAGCAGTTTTATCGAGGGTCGGACTTTCTCTGGAAACACCATATATTTT

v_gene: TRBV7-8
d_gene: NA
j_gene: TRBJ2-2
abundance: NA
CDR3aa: CASSFLKGELFF
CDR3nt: TGTGCCAGCAGCTTCCTTAAGGGGGAGCTGTTTTTT

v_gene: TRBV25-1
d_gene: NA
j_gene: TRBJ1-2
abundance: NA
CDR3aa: CASSETAGGGYTF
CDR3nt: TGTGCCAGCAGTGAAACAGCGGGCGGTGGCTACACCTTC

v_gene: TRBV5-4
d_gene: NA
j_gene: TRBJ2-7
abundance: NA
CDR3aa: CASSLGRHLRQQYF
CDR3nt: TGTGCCAGCAGCTTAGGTCGCCATCTACGCCAGCAGTACTTC

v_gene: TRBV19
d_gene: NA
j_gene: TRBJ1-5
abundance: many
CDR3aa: CASNIPGSNQPQHF
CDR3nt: TGTGCCAGTAATATCCCAGGGAGCAATCAGCCCCAGCATTTT

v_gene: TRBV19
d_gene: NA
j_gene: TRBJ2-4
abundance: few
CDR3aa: CASSPTHLGKYKNIQYF
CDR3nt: TGTGCCAGTAGCCCTACGCACCTAGGGAAGTACAAAAACATTCAGTACTTC

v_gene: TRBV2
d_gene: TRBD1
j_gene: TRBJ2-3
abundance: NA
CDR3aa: CASSVQGASTDTQYF
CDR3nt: TGTGCCAGCAGCGTACAGGGGGCGAGCACAGATACGCAGTATTTT

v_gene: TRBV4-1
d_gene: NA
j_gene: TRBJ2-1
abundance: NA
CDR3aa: CASSQEFGHEQFF
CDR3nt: TGCGCCAGCAGCCAAGAGTTTGGCCATGAGCAGTTCTTC

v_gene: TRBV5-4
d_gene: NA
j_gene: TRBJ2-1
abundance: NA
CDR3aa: CASSYRHYNEQFF
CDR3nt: TGTGCCAGCAGCTATAGACACTACAATGAGCAGTTCTTC

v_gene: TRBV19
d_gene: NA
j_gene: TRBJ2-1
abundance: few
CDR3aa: CASSTQDSSYNEQFF
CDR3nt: TGTGCCAGTAGTACACAGGACAGCTCCTACAATGAGCAGTTCTTC

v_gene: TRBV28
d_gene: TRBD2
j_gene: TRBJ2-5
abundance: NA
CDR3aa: CASNAQGLAGPANF
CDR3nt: TGTGCCAGCAACGCCCAAGGACTAGCGGGACCCGCGAACTTC

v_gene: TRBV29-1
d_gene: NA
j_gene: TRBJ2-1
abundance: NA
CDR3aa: CSVYQGTGSEQFF
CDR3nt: TGCAGCGTTTATCAGGGTACAGGCAGTGAGCAGTTCTTC

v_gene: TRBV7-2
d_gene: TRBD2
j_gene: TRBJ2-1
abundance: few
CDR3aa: CASSFAGLAGAEQFF
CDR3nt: TGTGCCAGCAGCTTTGCAGGACTAGCGGGAGCGGAGCAGTTCTTC

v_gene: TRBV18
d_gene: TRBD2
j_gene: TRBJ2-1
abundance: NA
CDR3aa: CASSPKAGVGEQFF
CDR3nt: TGTGCCAGCTCACCGAAGGCGGGAGTAGGTGAGCAGTTCTTC

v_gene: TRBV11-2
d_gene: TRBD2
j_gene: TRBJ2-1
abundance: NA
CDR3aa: CASSLSLAGPSSYNEQFF
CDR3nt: TGTGCCAGCAGCTTAAGCCTAGCGGGACCGAGCTCCTACAATGAGCAGTTCTTC

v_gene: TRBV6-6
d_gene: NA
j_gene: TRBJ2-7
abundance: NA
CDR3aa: CASSYASGGWSYEQYF
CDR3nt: TGTGCCAGCAGTTACGCCTCTGGAGGATGGTCCTACGAGCAGTACTTC

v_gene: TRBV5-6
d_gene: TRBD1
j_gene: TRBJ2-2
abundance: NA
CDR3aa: CASIQGAVTGELFF
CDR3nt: TGTGCCAGCATCCAGGGGGCGGTGACCGGGGAGCTGTTTTTT

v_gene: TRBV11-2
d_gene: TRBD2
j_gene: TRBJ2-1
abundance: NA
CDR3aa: CASSSVGLGREQFF
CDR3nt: TGTGCCAGCAGCTCGGTCGGACTAGGGCGGGAGCAGTTCTTC

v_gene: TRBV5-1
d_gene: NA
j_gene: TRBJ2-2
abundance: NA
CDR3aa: CASSQSGYPGELFF
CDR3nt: TGCGCCAGCAGCCAAAGCGGGTATCCAGGGGAGCTGTTTTTT

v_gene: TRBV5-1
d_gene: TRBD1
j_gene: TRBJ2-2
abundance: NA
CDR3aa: CASSPGTEGTGELFF
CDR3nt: TGCGCCAGCAGCCCCGGGACAGAGGGCACCGGGGAGCTGTTTTTT

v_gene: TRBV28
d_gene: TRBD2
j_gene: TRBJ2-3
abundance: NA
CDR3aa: CASSGPGTSGRDTQYF
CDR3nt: TGTGCCAGCAGTGGTCCCGGGACTAGCGGGCGAGATACGCAGTATTTT

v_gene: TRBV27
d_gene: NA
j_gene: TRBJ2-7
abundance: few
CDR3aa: CASSRLSTVSYEQYF
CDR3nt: TGTGCCAGCAGCCGACTATCGACAGTTTCCTACGAGCAGTACTTC

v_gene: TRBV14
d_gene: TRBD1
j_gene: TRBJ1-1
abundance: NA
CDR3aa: CASSRVGGIGTEAFF
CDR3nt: TGTGCCAGCAGCAGGGTAGGGGGCATCGGCACTGAAGCTTTCTTT

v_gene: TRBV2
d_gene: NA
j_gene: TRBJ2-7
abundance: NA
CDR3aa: CASKREDEQYF
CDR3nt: TGTGCCAGCAAGAGGGAGGACGAGCAGTACTTC

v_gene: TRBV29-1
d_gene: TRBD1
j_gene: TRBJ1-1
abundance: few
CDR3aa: CSVGEQGTGNTEAFF
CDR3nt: TGCAGCGTTGGGGAACAGGGGACTGGGAACACTGAAGCTTTCTTT

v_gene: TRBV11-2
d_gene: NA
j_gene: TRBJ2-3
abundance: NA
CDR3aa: CASSPRGGITDTQYF
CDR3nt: TGTGCCAGCAGTCCGCGGGGCGGAATCACAGATACGCAGTATTTT

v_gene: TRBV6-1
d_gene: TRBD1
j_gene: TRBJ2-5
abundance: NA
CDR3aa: CASSEARGTGGWETQYF
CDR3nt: TGTGCCAGCAGTGAAGCGCGGGGGACAGGGGGCTGGGAGACCCAGTACTTC

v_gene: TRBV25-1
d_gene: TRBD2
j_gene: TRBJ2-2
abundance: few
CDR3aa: CASTSGRDTGELFF
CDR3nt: TGTGCCAGCACTAGCGGGAGGGACACCGGGGAGCTGTTTTTT

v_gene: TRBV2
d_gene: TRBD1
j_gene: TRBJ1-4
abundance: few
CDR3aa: CASSGQAATNEKLFF
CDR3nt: TGTGCCAGCTCTGGACAGGCTGCAACTAATGAAAAACTGTTTTTT

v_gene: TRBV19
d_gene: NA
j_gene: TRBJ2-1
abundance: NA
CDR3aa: CASSATSRSNEQFF
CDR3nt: TGTGCCAGTAGTGCGACTAGTAGGAGCAATGAGCAGTTCTTC

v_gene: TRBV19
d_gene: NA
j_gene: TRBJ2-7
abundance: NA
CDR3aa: CASSPRSPGGTYEQYF
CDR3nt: TGTGCCAGTAGTCCCCGGTCCCCTGGGGGAACCTACGAGCAGTACTTC

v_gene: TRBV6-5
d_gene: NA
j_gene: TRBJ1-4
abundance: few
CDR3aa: CASSYYKTMVVEKLFF
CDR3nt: TGTGCCAGCAGTTACTATAAAACTATGGTGGTTGAAAAACTGTTTTTT

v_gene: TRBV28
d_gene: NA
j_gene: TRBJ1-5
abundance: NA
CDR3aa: CASSLRHSNQPQHF
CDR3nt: TGTGCCAGCAGTTTGCGCCATAGCAATCAGCCCCAGCATTTT

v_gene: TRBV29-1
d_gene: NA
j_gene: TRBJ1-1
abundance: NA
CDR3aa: CSVEGQMNTEAFF
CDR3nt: TGCAGCGTTGAAGGTCAGATGAACACTGAAGCTTTCTTT

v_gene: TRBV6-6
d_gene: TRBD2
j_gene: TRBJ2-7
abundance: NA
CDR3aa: CASSPRASGPYEQYF
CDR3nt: TGTGCCAGCAGTCCAAGGGCTAGCGGACCCTACGAGCAGTACTTC

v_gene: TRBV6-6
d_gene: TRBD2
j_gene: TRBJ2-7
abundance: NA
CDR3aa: CASSYGGGTYEQYF
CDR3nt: TGTGCCAGCAGTTACGGCGGGGGAACCTACGAGCAGTACTTC

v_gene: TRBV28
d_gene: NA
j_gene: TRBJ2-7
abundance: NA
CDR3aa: CASRTRYEQYF
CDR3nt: TGTGCCAGCAGAACCCGCTACGAGCAGTACTTC

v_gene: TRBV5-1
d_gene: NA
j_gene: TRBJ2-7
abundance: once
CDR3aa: CASSLEPGETYEQYF
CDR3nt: TGCGCCAGCAGCTTGGAGCCAGGCGAGACCTACGAGCAGTACTTC

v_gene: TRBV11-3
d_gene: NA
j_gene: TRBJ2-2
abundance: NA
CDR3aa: CASSLDRDTGELFF
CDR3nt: TGTGCCAGCAGCTTAGATAGGGACACCGGGGAGCTGTTTTTT

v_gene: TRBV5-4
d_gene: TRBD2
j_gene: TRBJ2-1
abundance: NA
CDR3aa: CASSGPGTRGNNEQFF
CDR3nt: TGTGCCAGCAGCGGGCCCGGGACTAGGGGGAACAATGAGCAGTTCTTC

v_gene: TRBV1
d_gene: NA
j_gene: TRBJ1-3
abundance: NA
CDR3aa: CTSSPRSGNTIYF
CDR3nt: TGCACCAGCAGTCCAAGATCGGGAAACACCATATATTTT

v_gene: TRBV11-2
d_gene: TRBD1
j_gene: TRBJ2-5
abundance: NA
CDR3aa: CASSPRDSEVETQYF
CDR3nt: TGTGCCAGCAGCCCACGGGACAGCGAGGTGGAGACCCAGTACTTC

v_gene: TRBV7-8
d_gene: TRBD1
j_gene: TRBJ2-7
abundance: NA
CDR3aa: CASSIDRARSREQYF
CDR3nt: TGTGCCAGCAGCATCGACAGGGCCAGATCAAGGGAGCAGTACTTC

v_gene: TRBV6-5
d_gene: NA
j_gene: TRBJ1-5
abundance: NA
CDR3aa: CASSYSIEGQPQHF
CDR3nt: TGTGCCAGCAGTTACTCGATCGAGGGACAGCCCCAGCATTTT

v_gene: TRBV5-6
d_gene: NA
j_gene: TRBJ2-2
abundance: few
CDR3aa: CASSFGLLSGELFF
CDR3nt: TGTGCCAGCAGCTTTGGGCTACTTTCCGGGGAGCTGTTTTTT

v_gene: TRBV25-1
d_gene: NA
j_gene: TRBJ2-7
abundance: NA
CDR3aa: CASSGRGGYEQYF
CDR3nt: TGTGCCAGCAGTGGGCGTGGAGGCTACGAGCAGTACTTC